This TCR beta chain appears in the sequencing data of a study of cytotoxic CD8 clonotypes in ibrutinib-treated CLL. Study in general: The patients comprised some twelve relapsed/refractory and about 15 treatment-naive cases, some 17 IGHV unmutated.

The germline V gene has CDR1 SGHRS and CDR2 YFSETQ. The CDR3 has 14 amino acids. V lost 4 bases and J lost 9, with 17 bases in between. The method was immunoSEQ multiplex PCR; TCRdb's version includes in-frame clones alone and lacks a portion of them. This table has over 95,000 clones, under 70% appearing once. This clone has just a few counts. The chain couples TRBV5-1 to TRBJ2-1, with D perhaps TRBD1 (6 bases). Sample: PBMCs, taken after 24 months of ibrutinib treatment. The TCR was taken from a human donor with chronic lymphocytic leukemia. CDR3 amino acids: CASSLFIGGGEQFF. The CDR3 DNA sequence: TGCGCCAGCAGCCTCTTTATTGGGGGCGGTGAGCAGTTCTTC.